A single sample gave rise to the 3 T cell receptor beta chains below, sequenced in a study of tumor and adjacent non-tumor tissue in lung cancer. This sample's RNA came from whole unsorted tissue. TCRbeta libraries were built with three rounds of nested PCR, modified from ARM-PCR. TCRdb ran MiXCR on the multiplex PCR reads and lists one entry per CDR3 protein. The repertoire holds roughly 220,000 distinct CDR3 sequences, with 71% as singletons. Source material: lung tumor tissue. These receptor sequences come from a man aged 55 to 70 with non-small cell lung cancer.

Comment on this clonotype: Compared with germline, one end of the junction differs, possibly owing to a read error. This chain uses TRBV13 with TRBJ1-2, with D perhaps matching TRBD1 (5 bases). The CDR3 loop spans 14 amino acids. Germline V gives CDR1 PRHDT, CDR2 FYEKMQ (reference sequence). The CDR3 sequence is CVSSARVYSYGYTF. DNA of the CDR3: TGTGTCAGCAGCGCCAGGGTGTACAGCTATGGCTACACCTTC.

This clonotype was observed a few times. CDR3 coding DNA: TGTGCCAGCGCCGGGCAGCCCCAGCATTTT. As protein: CASAGQPQHF. The V call is TRBV12-3 or TRBV12-4, the J call TRBJ1-5; unclear D gene. The ends were cut back, 8 bases at V and 7 bases at J, with 6 bases in the middle. The CDR3 consists of 10 residues.

This clonotype ranks as medium-sized. The rearrangement uses TRBV11-3 and TRBJ2-1, with 9 nucleotides matching TRBD2. J lost 5 bases, V lost 5 bases, and 7 bases had no gene match. This CDR3 has 15 amino acids. The germline CDR1 and CDR2 sequences are SGHNT and YENEEA. CDR3: CASSPSSGTNNEQFF. In nucleotides, the CDR3 is TGTGCCAGCAGCCCGTCTAGCGGGACCAACAATGAGCAGTTCTTC. Full variable domain (missing parts from reference TRBV11-3 and TRBJ2-1): EAGVVQSPRYKIIEKKQPVAFWCNPISGHNTLYWYLQNLGQGPELLIRYENEEAVDDSQLPKDRFSAERLKGVDSTLKIQPAELGDSAVYLCASSPSSGTNNEQFFGPGTRLTVL.